These 31 T cell receptor beta chains came from one sample sequenced in a study of T cell repertoires in cytomegalovirus infection. These receptors are not linked to any known antigen. TCRdb reanalysed the reads using MiXCR and keeps one entry per CDR3 protein. The sample has roughly 990,000 distinct CDR3 sequences, roughly 31% seen once. The input for sequencing was cultured CD8+ T cells from PBMCs, taken from culture after CMV antigen stimulation. The receptors here all came from a human donor in good health (CMV status not recorded). Some clones in this sample may be carry-over from other donors' samples.

The V call is TRBV6-5, the J call TRBJ2-1; 8 bases align to TRBD2. Germline loops: CDR1 MNHEY, CDR2 SVGAGI. Trimming took 7 bases from V and 10 from J; bases not matched to a gene: 9. The CDR3 extends over 13 amino acids. CDR3 loop: CASTRTSGQEQFF. CDR3 in DNA: TGTGCCAGCACCCGTACTAGCGGACAAGAGCAGTTCTTC.

On this clonotype itself: This may stem from a read error, because a much larger clone lies one nucleotide away. CDR3 amino acids: CASSSPEQGADNEKLFF. As DNA, the CDR3 is TGTGCCAGCAGTTCGCCGGAACAGGGGGCTGATAATGAAAAACTGTTTTTT. This chain joins TRBV2 and TRBJ1-4; TRBD1 aligns across 9 bases. Germline trimming cut 5 bases from V and 4 bases from J; bases unmatched to any gene: 11. The CDR3 is 17 amino acids. From germline, CDR1 is SNHLY and CDR2 FYNNEI. The full variable domain, in which reference TRBV2 and TRBJ1-4 provide the parts outside the CDR3, is EPEVTQTPSHQVTQMGQEVILRCVPISNHLYFYWYRQILGQKVEFLVSFYNNEISEKSEIFDDQFSVERPDGSNFTLKIRSTKLEDSAMYFCASSSPEQGADNEKLFFGSGTQLSVL.

This clonotype was counted only a few times. CDR3 bases: TGTGCCAGCAGCCAAGGGGCAGGAGTTGATGAACCCCAGCATTTT. Amino acid sequence: CASSQGAGVDEPQHF. The chain has TRBV4-2 and TRBJ1-5; D uncertain. This CDR3 spans 15 amino acids. From germline, CDR1 is LGHNA and CDR2 YNFKEQ. V gave up 1 base and J gave up 10 bases, with 17 bases separating them.

This clonotype was counted many times. The J gene is TRBJ2-3, the V gene TRBV3-1; 12 bases fit TRBD2. The trim removed 0 bases at V and 3 bases at J, leaving 7 bases unmatched. CDR1 and CDR2 (germline): LGHDT, YNNKEL (reference sequence). The CDR3 is 18 residues long. The CDR3 region is CASSQEGLAGGRTDTQYF. Written as DNA, the CDR3 is TGTGCCAGCAGCCAAGAAGGGCTAGCGGGGGGGAGGACAGATACGCAGTATTTT.

This clonotype was seen repeatedly, ten times or more. The genes are TRBV7-8 and TRBJ2-5; TRBD2 matches at 10 bases. CDR1 and CDR2 (germline): SGHVS, FQNEAQ. CDR3 size: 17 residues. V lost 1 base to trimming and J lost 2 bases; unmatched junction nucleotides: 7. The DNA for the CDR3 is TGTGCCAGCAGCTTAGTAACTAGCGGGGCCCCTCAAGAGACCCAGTACTTC. Amino acid sequence: CASSLVTSGAPQETQYF.

The chain recombines TRBV6-8 with TRBJ2-5, with 12 bases lining up with TRBD1. With V trimmed by 5 bases and J by 4 bases, 14 bases remained unmatched. The CDR3 has 18 residues. In germline, CDR1 is MNHGY, CDR2 SAAAGT. The CDR3: CASSSTGTGGAIGETQYF. CDR3 DNA sequence: TGTGCCAGCAGTAGTACCGGGACAGGGGGCGCGATAGGAGAGACCCAGTACTTC.

The chain employs TRBV7-9 and TRBJ2-3; the D gene is possibly TRBD2 (6 bases). CDR3 length equals 16 residues. Between the trimmed V and J ends, which lost 1 base and 4 bases, there was a span of 15 bases. Germline V gene lookup returns CDR1 SEHNR and CDR2 FQNEAQ (reference sequence). The DNA for the CDR3 is TGTGCCAGCAGCTTAGGGCCAACCGGGACTCCAGATACGCAGTATTTT. This translates into CASSLGPTGTPDTQYF.

Concerning this clonotype itself: A read error is possible here, since a much larger clone lies one base away. The chain combines TRBV7-6 with TRBJ2-1; D is tentatively TRBD1 or TRBD2 (6 bases each). In germline, CDR1 is SGHVS, CDR2 FNYEAQ. The CDR3 sequence is 18 residues long. The CDR3 region is CVSSLIRGSGVNNNEQFF. The CDR3 bases are TGTGTCAGCAGCTTAATACGGGGGTCAGGGGTGAATAACAATGAGCAGTTCTTC.

J is TRBJ2-5 and V is TRBV9; D not resolved. CDR3 length equals 15 residues. The V end was cut by 0 bases, the J end by 2 bases, with 11 bases between. Per germline, CDR1 SGDLS and CDR2 YYNGEE. The CDR3 region is CASSVEGMIQETQYF. In DNA, the CDR3 is TGTGCCAGCAGCGTAGAAGGGATGATACAAGAGACCCAGTACTTC. Together with reference TRBV9 and TRBJ2-5, the CDR3 gives the full variable domain: DSGVTQTPKHLITATGQRVTLRCSPRSGDLSVYWYQQSLDQGLQFLIQYYNGEERAKGNILERFSAQQFPDLHSELNLSSLELGDSALYFCASSVEGMIQETQYFGPGTRLLVL.

The chain has TRBV20-1 and TRBJ1-2; D perhaps matches TRBD1 (6 bases). V lost 6 bases, J lost 4 bases, and 12 bases lay in between. The CDR3 contains 12 residues. Germline CDR1 and CDR2: DFQATT and SNEGSKA (reference sequence). The CDR3 loop is CSAPTGAYGYTF. The CDR3 DNA follows: TGCAGTGCCCCGACAGGAGCCTATGGCTACACCTTC.

This clonotype occurred a few times. The chain employs TRBV7-9 and TRBJ2-1; D gene ambiguous. The V gene's germline CDR1 is SEHNR and CDR2 FQNEAQ (reference sequence). Trimming left V 2 bases short and J 6 bases short, with 11 bases between. The CDR3 totals 14 residues. CDR3 in amino acids: CASSLKINPNEQFF. CDR3 DNA: TGTGCCAGCAGCTTAAAGATAAACCCCAATGAGCAGTTCTTC.

The genes are TRBV6-2 or TRBV6-3 and TRBJ1-1, with a tentative D call TRBD1 (5 bases). V was cut by 3 bases and J by 6 bases, with 11 bases left in between. CDR1 MNHEY and CDR2 SVGEGT come from the germline V gene. The CDR3 runs to 13 residues. CDR3 DNA sequence: TGTGCCAGCAGTTATAGCGGGGCTTCTGAAGCTTTCTTT. This gives the protein CASSYSGASEAFF.

The chain employs TRBV7-2 and TRBJ2-2; TRBD2 matches at 8 bases. The V gene's germline CDR1 is SGHTA and CDR2 FQGNSA. The V and J ends lost 3 bases and 0 bases, in that order; junction bases with no gene match: 9. The length of the CDR3 is 18 residues. The CDR3 DNA is TGTGCCAGCAGCTTCCCGACTCTAGCGGGCCCGAACACCGGGGAGCTGTTTTTT. It translates to CASSFPTLAGPNTGELFF.

The sample holds many counts of this clonotype. The V gene is TRBV7-3, the J gene TRBJ2-3; tentative D call: TRBD1 (6 bases). The V end was cut by 1 base, the J end by 5 bases, with 10 bases between. This CDR3 comprises 14 residues. Germline lookup yields CDR1 SGHTA and CDR2 FQGTGA. CDR3 protein: CASSLRGQRDTQYF. In nucleotides, the CDR3 is TGTGCCAGCAGCTTAAGAGGACAGAGAGATACGCAGTATTTT. The variable domain in full, completed from reference TRBV7-3 and TRBJ2-3, reads GAGVSQTPSNKVTEKGKYVELRCDPISGHTALYWYRQSLGQGPEFLIYFQGTGAADDSGLPNDRFFAVRPEGSVSTLKIQRTERGDSAVYLCASSLRGQRDTQYFGPGTRLTVL.

This clonotype was seen only a few times. CDR3 sequence reads: CASSDRVDSNQPQHF. The CDR3 coding sequence is TGTGCCAGCAGTGATCGGGTCGATAGCAATCAGCCCCAGCATTTT. This chain joins TRBV25-1 and TRBJ1-5; D not certain. The V gene's germline CDR1 is MGHDK and CDR2 SYGVNS. Trimming took 3 bases from V and 0 from J, leaving 9 bases between them. There are 15 residues in the CDR3.

This clonotype was picked up a small number of times. The rearrangement links TRBV29-1 to TRBJ2-7; no reliable D call. Germline V lookup: CDR1 SQVTM, CDR2 ANQGSEA. This CDR3 has 13 residues. V was shortened by 6 bases and J by 3 bases, with 15 bases between the two germline ends. CDR3 residues: CSVVTNTFYEQYF. CDR3 DNA: TGCAGCGTCGTCACCAACACCTTCTACGAGCAGTACTTC.

The chain has TRBV7-6 and TRBJ1-5; no reliable D call. Trimming stripped 5 bases from V and 0 bases from J, with 11 bases between. The V gene's germline CDR1 is SGHVS and CDR2 FNYEAQ. CDR3 length: 15 residues. The CDR3 loop is CASSPYPGSNQPQHF. The DNA of the CDR3 is TGTGCCAGCAGCCCCTATCCGGGTAGCAATCAGCCCCAGCATTTT.

This clonotype was observed a few times. V gene TRBV25-1 combines with J gene TRBJ1-6, with D unresolved. CDR1 and CDR2 from the germline V gene are MGHDK and SYGVNS. The CDR3 is 14 amino acids. The germline V and J ends were trimmed by 3 bases and 7 bases, with 10 bases remaining between them. The CDR3 reads CASSEQGSNSPLHF. CDR3 DNA sequence: TGTGCCAGCAGTGAGCAAGGTTCGAATTCACCCCTCCACTTT.

This clonotype came up a few times. J is TRBJ2-2 and V is TRBV7-6; tentative D call: TRBD1 (6 bases). V dropped 5 bases and J dropped 4 bases, with 14 bases sitting between them. Germline V gene sequence: CDR1 SGHVS, CDR2 FNYEAQ. The CDR3 runs to 15 residues. As DNA, the CDR3 is TGTGCCAGCAGCACCACAGGGCGTCTCACCGGGGAGCTGTTTTTT. This sequence encodes CASSTTGRLTGELFF.

This clonotype was counted ten times or more. The chain couples TRBV12-3 or TRBV12-4 to TRBJ1-4, with D hard to call. V lost 3 bases and J 0 bases, leaving 20 bases between the germline ends. CDR3 length equals 19 residues. CDR3 nucleotides: TGTGCCAGCAGTTTCGCCACGGAGGCAGTCGTTGCAACTAATGAAAAACTGTTTTTT. Its protein product is CASSFATEAVVATNEKLFF.

J is TRBJ1-2 and V is TRBV4-1; D remains unclear. Germline assignment: CDR1 MGHRA and CDR2 YSYEKL. Trimming shortened V by 0 bases and J by 4 bases, and 9 bases separated the two germline ends. The CDR3 sequence is 14 residues long. CDR3 sequence: CASSQEGQSYGYTF. In DNA, the CDR3 is TGCGCCAGCAGCCAAGAGGGCCAGAGCTATGGCTACACCTTC.

At least ten counts were recorded for this clonotype. The chain uses TRBV7-2 and TRBJ1-5, with D maybe TRBD1 (5 bases). This CDR3 is 16 amino acids long. Germline V CDR1 and CDR2: SGHTA, FQGNSA. The ends were cut back, 2 bases at V and 6 bases at J, with 17 bases in the middle. The CDR3 DNA sequence: TGTGCCAGCAGCTTATATGCCCGTATGGGGGGTCAGCCCCAGCATTTT. Residues: CASSLYARMGGQPQHF. Filled out from reference TRBV7-2 and TRBJ1-5, the complete variable domain reads GAGVSQSPSNKVTEKGKDVELRCDPISGHTALYWYRQSLGQGLEFLIYFQGNSAPDKSGLPSDRFSAERTGGSVSTLTIQRTQQEDSAVYLCASSLYARMGGQPQHFGDGTRLSIL.

This clonotype appeared a few times. The rearrangement joins TRBV12-3 or TRBV12-4 to TRBJ1-5; D is uncertain. CDR3 size: 15 residues. Trimming took 3 bases from V and 0 from J, leaving 9 bases between them. CDR3 coding DNA: TGTGCCAGCAGTTTTAGCCAGACTAGCAATCAGCCCCAGCATTTT. Protein: CASSFSQTSNQPQHF.

This clonotype was detected ten times or more. The chain is built from TRBV7-2 and TRBJ1-1, with D unresolved. CDR3 length equals 11 residues. CDR1 is SGHTA, CDR2 FQGNSA, per germline. V lost 0 bases and J lost 7, with 3 bases in between. The CDR3 DNA follows: TGTGCCAGCAGCTTAGCCAATGAAGCTTTCTTT. It codes for CASSLANEAFF.

V gene TRBV11-2 combines with J gene TRBJ2-1; 15 bases are a match to TRBD2. Germline assignment: CDR1 SGHAT and CDR2 FQNNGV. The CDR3 is made up of 17 amino acids. With 5 bases clipped from V and 5 bases from J, the junction kept 7 bases outside the gene matches. The CDR3 protein is CASSPGLAGGPHNEQFF. The CDR3 DNA reads TGTGCCAGCAGCCCAGGACTAGCGGGGGGGCCCCACAATGAGCAGTTCTTC.

This clonotype was seen only a few times. This chain links TRBV25-1 with TRBJ1-1, with no clear D. Trimming left V 1 base short and J 0 bases short, with 6 bases between. In germline, CDR1 is MGHDK, CDR2 SYGVNS. This CDR3 contains 14 residues. CDR3 DNA sequence: TGTGCCAGCAGTGAATTTTGGGTGAACACTGAAGCTTTCTTT. The encoded protein is CASSEFWVNTEAFF.

This clonotype showed up just a few times. The V gene is TRBV4-1, the J gene TRBJ2-1; 8 bases map to TRBD2. Germline values: CDR1 MGHRA, CDR2 YSYEKL. Germline trimming cut 1 base from V and 8 bases from J; bases unmatched to any gene: 13. The CDR3 spans 17 residues. The CDR3 coding sequence is TGCGCCAGCAGCCAAGTTGGCGGGGGGTCCTTTGGGGATGAGCAGTTCTTC. Protein product: CASSQVGGGSFGDEQFF.

V is TRBV6-1 and J is TRBJ2-7; 7 bases match TRBD2. CDR1 is MNHNS and CDR2 is SASEGT in the germline V gene. The CDR3 runs 15 residues. CDR3 nucleotides: TGTGCCAACAGTGAACTTGGGGGGGGTCCCTACGAGCAGTACGTC. It translates to CANSELGGGPYEQYV.

This clonotype was found a few times. This chain uses TRBV29-1 with TRBJ1-2; D not resolved. The CDR3 is made up of 10 amino acids. Germline V gene lookup returns CDR1 SQVTM and CDR2 ANQGSEA. V was cut by 1 base and J by 8 bases, with 5 bases left in between. The CDR3 nucleotides read TGCAGCGTTGAAGGAGTGGGCTACACCTTC. Translating it yields CSVEGVGYTF. The full variable domain, rest sourced from reference TRBV29-1 and TRBJ1-2, is SAVISQKPSRDICQRGTSLTIQCQVDSQVTMMFWYRQQPGQSLTLIATANQGSEATYESGFVIDKFPISRPNLTFSTLTVSNMSPEDSSIYLCSVEGVGYTFGSGTRLTVV.

A few counts support this clonotype. This chain uses TRBV6-6 with TRBJ1-2; D might be TRBD1 (6 bases). The CDR3 runs to 15 residues. The V end was cut by 2 bases, the J end by 5 bases, with 15 bases between. Germline V CDR1 and CDR2: MNHNY, SVGAGI (reference sequence). CDR3 DNA sequence: TGTGCCAGCAGTTACAGCGCCGGGGGGGCGTATGGCTACACCTTC. This codes for CASSYSAGGAYGYTF.

V gene TRBV15 combines with J gene TRBJ1-5, with TRBD1 as a possible D gene (5 bases). Trimming pared 4 bases from V and 1 base from J, leaving 11 bases between. CDR3 length: 15 amino acids. CDR1 is LNHNV, CDR2 YYDKDF, per germline (reference sequence). This CDR3 is CATSKSGSSNQPQHF. CDR3 in DNA: TGTGCCACCAGCAAATCAGGGAGCAGCAATCAGCCCCAGCATTTT. Full variable domain (rest looked up from reference TRBV15 and TRBJ1-5): DAMVIQNPRYQVTQFGKPVTLSCSQTLNHNVMYWYQQKSSQAPKLLFHYYDKDFNNEADTPDNFQSRRPNTSFCFLDIRSPGLGDTAMYLCATSKSGSSNQPQHFGDGTRLSIL.